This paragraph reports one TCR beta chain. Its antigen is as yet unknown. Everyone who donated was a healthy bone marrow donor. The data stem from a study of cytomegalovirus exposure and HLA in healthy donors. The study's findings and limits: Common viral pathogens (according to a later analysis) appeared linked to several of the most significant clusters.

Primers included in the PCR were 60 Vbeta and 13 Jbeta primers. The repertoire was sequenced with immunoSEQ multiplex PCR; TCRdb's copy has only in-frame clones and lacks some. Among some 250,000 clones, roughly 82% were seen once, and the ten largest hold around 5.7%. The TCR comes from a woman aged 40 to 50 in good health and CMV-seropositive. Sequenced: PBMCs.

The CDR3 DNA follows: TGTGCCTGGAGTGAGGGGGCGAACATTCAGTACTTC. It is translated as CAWSEGANIQYF. The rearrangement joins TRBV30 to TRBJ2-4; 7 bases match TRBD1. The length of the CDR3 is 12 residues. V lost 1 base, J lost 7 bases, and 1 base stayed unmatched. Germline V gives CDR1 GTSNPN, CDR2 SVGIG (reference sequence).